The 14 T cell receptor beta chains below come from one sample, sequenced in a study of T cell repertoires in cytomegalovirus infection. One entry per CDR3 protein results from TCRdb running MiXCR on the reads. The data show some 320,000 distinct CDR3 sequences, with 25% to 30% seen just once and 20% held by the top ten. These TCRs are of unknown antigen specificity. Sequencing used cultured PBMCs, obtained from culture after CMV antigen stimulation. The receptors were sampled from a human donor in good health (CMV status not recorded). Some clones in this sample may be carry-over from other donors' samples.

This clonotype was counted at least ten times. This sequence joins TRBV7-6 and TRBJ2-5; D is perhaps TRBD1 or TRBD2 (5 bases each). The V end was cut by 5 bases, the J end by 4 bases, with 11 bases between. The CDR3 extends over 13 amino acids. From germline, CDR1 is SGHVS and CDR2 FNYEAQ. The CDR3 spells CASSPGPIETQYF. CDR3 DNA: TGTGCCAGCAGCCCGGGACCAATAGAGACCCAGTACTTC.

There are a few counts of this clonotype. V is TRBV28 and J is TRBJ1-1; perhaps TRBD1 as D (6 bases). This CDR3 has 15 amino acids. Trimming left V 1 base short and J 2 bases short, with 11 bases between. Germline values: CDR1 MDHEN, CDR2 SYDVKM. CDR3 loop: CASSLYRRGNTEAFF. The CDR3 coding sequence is TGTGCCAGCAGTTTATATCGCAGGGGAAACACTGAAGCTTTCTTT.

The chain employs TRBV6-1 and TRBJ1-4; 7 positions agree with TRBD1. V lost 6 bases to trimming and J lost 10 bases; unmatched junction nucleotides: 20. CDR1 and CDR2 (germline): MNHNS, SASEGT. The length of the CDR3 is 17 residues. CDR3 loop: CASSSLGFEGAIGKLFF. CDR3 in DNA: TGTGCCAGCAGCTCCTTAGGGTTTGAGGGGGCGATCGGAAAACTGTTTTTT.

This clonotype was detected a few times. This chain links TRBV7-8 with TRBJ1-1; D is perhaps TRBD1 (6 bases). Trimming shortened V by 5 bases and J by 1 base, and 11 bases separated the two germline ends. Germline CDR1 SGHVS, CDR2 FQNEAQ. There are 14 residues in the CDR3. As DNA, the CDR3 is TGTGCCAGCAGCCGTAACAGGGAGAACACTGAAGCTTTCTTT. This translates into CASSRNRENTEAFF. Supplemented by reference TRBV7-8 and TRBJ1-1, the full variable domain reads GAGVSQSPRYKVAKRGQDVALRCDPISGHVSLFWYQQALGQGPEFLTYFQNEAQLDKSGLPSDRFFAERPEGSVSTLKIQRTQQEDSAVYLCASSRNRENTEAFFGQGTRLTVV.

This chain uses TRBV20-1 with TRBJ2-2; 10 bases line up with TRBD1. CDR1 DFQATT and CDR2 SNEGSKA come from the germline V gene (reference sequence). The CDR3 loop spans 16 amino acids. V gave up 7 bases and J gave up 4 bases; unmatched junction bases: 12. CDR3 protein: CSVRAPRTGGTGELFF. The CDR3 bases are TGCAGTGTGAGAGCCCCCCGGACAGGGGGCACCGGGGAGCTGTTTTTT.

This clonotype was counted only a few times. The chain is built from TRBV7-2 and TRBJ2-5; TRBD2 matches at 7 bases. The CDR3 has 14 residues. With V trimmed by 5 bases and J by 2 bases, 5 bases remained unmatched. Germline assignment: CDR1 SGHTA and CDR2 FQGNSA. This CDR3 reads CASSGGLPQETQYF. The CDR3 DNA follows: TGTGCCAGCAGCGGGGGACTACCACAAGAGACCCAGTACTTC.

The V and J genes are TRBV28 and TRBJ2-7; D is perhaps TRBD1 (6 bases). The germline CDR1 and CDR2 sequences are MDHEN and SYDVKM. Between the trimmed V and J ends, which lost 5 bases and 3 bases, there was a span of 23 bases. The CDR3 is 17 amino acids. Here the CDR3 DNA reads TGTGCCAGCAGTCCCGCGCAGGGTGGACAGAAGGACTACGAGCAGTACTTC. Amino acid sequence: CASSPAQGGQKDYEQYF.

This clonotype came up many times. The chain links TRBV7-8 to TRBJ1-6; D might be TRBD1 (5 bases). V lost 1 base and J 8 bases, leaving 12 bases between the germline ends. Per the germline V gene, CDR1 is SGHVS and CDR2 is FQNEAQ. The CDR3 sequence is 15 residues long. The CDR3 spells CASSLEAGGDSPLHF. For the CDR3, the DNA is TGTGCCAGCAGCTTAGAGGCTGGGGGGGATTCACCCCTCCACTTT. Filled out from reference TRBV7-8 and TRBJ1-6, the complete variable domain reads GAGVSQSPRYKVAKRGQDVALRCDPISGHVSLFWYQQALGQGPEFLTYFQNEAQLDKSGLPSDRFFAERPEGSVSTLKIQRTQQEDSAVYLCASSLEAGGDSPLHFGNGTRLTVT.

J is TRBJ1-1 and V is TRBV9; D call uncertain. CDR1 and CDR2 from the germline V gene are SGDLS and YYNGEE. The CDR3 length is 16 residues. The V and J ends lost 0 bases and 3 bases respectively, with 15 bases between them. CDR3 sequence (DNA): TGTGCCAGCAGCGTAGGTCAGTCCAACCGGGACACTGAAGCTTTCTTT. This codes for CASSVGQSNRDTEAFF.

V gene TRBV12-3 or TRBV12-4 combines with J gene TRBJ2-3; 10 nucleotides line up with TRBD2. The junction had 3 bases not matched to a gene; V was cut back by 5 bases and J by 7 bases. This CDR3 is built from 13 residues. CDR3 protein: CASSQREGNTQYF. The DNA for the CDR3 is TGTGCCAGCAGTCAGCGGGAGGGGAATACGCAGTATTTT.

This clonotype came up many times. The DNA for the CDR3 is TGTGCCAGCTCAGGGACAGGGAGAGAGACCCAGTACTTC. Encoded protein: CASSGTGRETQYF. This sequence joins TRBV7-2 and TRBJ2-5; 9 nucleotides match TRBD1. Trimming at V came to 8 bases and at J to 4 bases, leaving 5 bases not matched to a gene. CDR1 SGHTA and CDR2 FQGNSA come from the germline V gene. This CDR3 is built from 13 residues.

This clonotype has just a few counts. The J gene is TRBJ2-7, the V gene TRBV6-1; 9 positions match TRBD1. The trim removed 5 bases at V and 3 bases at J, leaving 5 bases unmatched. Germline loops: CDR1 MNHNS, CDR2 SASEGT. The CDR3 consists of 14 residues. The CDR3 is CASSTRGQGYEQYF. The CDR3 DNA follows: TGTGCCAGCAGTACCAGGGGACAGGGCTACGAGCAGTACTTC.

This chain connects TRBV2 to TRBJ1-1; TRBD1 matches 9 bases. Per the germline V gene, CDR1 is SNHLY and CDR2 is FYNNEI. The CDR3 has 16 amino acids. V dropped 3 bases and J dropped 2; count of bases not matched to a gene: 7. As DNA, the CDR3 is TGTGCCAGCAGTGATGTCGTGACAGGGGGAAACACTGAAGCTTTCTTT. Residues: CASSDVVTGGNTEAFF.

V gene TRBV7-2 combines with J gene TRBJ1-1, with TRBD1 identical over 7 bases. The J segment lost 4 bases and the V segment lost 6 bases, leaving 5 bases of the junction unmatched. Germline V gives CDR1 SGHTA, CDR2 FQGNSA. CDR3 length: 13 residues. CDR3 coding DNA: TGTGCCAGCAGATCTAGGGGGCCCACTGAAGCTTTCTTT. Protein: CASRSRGPTEAFF.